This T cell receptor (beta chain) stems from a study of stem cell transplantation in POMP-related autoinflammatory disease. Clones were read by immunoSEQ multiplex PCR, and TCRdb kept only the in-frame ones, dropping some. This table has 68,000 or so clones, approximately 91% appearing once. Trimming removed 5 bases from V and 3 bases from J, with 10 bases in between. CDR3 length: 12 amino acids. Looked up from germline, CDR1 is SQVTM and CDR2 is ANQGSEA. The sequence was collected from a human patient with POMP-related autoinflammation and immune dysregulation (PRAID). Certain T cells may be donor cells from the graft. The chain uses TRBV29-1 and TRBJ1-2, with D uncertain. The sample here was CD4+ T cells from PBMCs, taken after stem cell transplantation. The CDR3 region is CSVPQVDYGYTF. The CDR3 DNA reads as TGCAGCGTTCCTCAGGTCGACTATGGCTACACCTTC.